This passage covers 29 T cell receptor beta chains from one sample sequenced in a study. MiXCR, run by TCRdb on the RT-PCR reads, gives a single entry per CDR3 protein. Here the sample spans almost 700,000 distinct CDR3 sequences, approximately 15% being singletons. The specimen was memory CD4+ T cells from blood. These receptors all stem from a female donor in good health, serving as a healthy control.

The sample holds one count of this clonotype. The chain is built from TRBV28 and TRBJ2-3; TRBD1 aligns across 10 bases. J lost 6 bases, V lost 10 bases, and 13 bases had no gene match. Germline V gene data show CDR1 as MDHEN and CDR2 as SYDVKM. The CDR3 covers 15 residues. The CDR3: CATARPGTGADTQYF. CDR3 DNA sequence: TGTGCCACCGCCCGCCCCGGGACAGGGGCCGATACGCAGTATTTT.

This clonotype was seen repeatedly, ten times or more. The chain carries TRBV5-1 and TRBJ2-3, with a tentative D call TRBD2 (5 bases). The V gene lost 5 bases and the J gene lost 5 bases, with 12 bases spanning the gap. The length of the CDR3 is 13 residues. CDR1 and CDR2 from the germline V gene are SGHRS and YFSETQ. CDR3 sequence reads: CASSVNREDTQYF. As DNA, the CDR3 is TGCGCCAGCAGTGTAAACCGGGAAGATACGCAGTATTTT.

CDR3 coding DNA: TGCGCCAGCAGCCAAGATCCACGCGGGGGCACTGAAGCTTTCTTT. It yields the protein CASSQDPRGGTEAFF. The chain joins TRBV4-3 to TRBJ1-1; maybe TRBD1 (5 bases). Trimming cost V 0 bases and J 4 bases, with 12 bases left between them. The CDR3 is 15 amino acids. Germline CDR1 and CDR2: LGHNA and YSLEER.

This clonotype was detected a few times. For the CDR3, the DNA is TGTGCCAGCAGTTTAAATGGAGGGGAGACCCAGTACTTC. It codes for CASSLNGGETQYF. The rearrangement links TRBV27 to TRBJ2-5, with D possibly matching TRBD2 (6 bases). The germline V gene encodes CDR1 MNHEY and CDR2 SMNVEV (reference sequence). The CDR3 totals 13 residues. V lost 2 bases and J lost 5, with 9 bases in between.

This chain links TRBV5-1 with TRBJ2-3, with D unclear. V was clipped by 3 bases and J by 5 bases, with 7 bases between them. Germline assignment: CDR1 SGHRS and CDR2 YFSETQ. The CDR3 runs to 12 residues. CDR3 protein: CASSWLEDTQYF. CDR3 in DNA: TGCGCCAGCAGCTGGTTGGAAGATACGCAGTATTTT.

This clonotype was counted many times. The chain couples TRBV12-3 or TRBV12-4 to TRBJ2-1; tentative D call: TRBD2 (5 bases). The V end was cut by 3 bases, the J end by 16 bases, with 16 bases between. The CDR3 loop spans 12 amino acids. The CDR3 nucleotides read TGTGCCAGCAGTTTTTCCGGAGGCTCTTTATTCTTC. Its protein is CASSFSGGSLFF.

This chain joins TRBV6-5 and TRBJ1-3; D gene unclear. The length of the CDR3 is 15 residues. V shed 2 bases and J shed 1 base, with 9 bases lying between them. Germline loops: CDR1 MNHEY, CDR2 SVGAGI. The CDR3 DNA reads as TGTGCCAGCAGTTACGGGATGAAATCTGGAAACACCATATATTTT. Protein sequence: CASSYGMKSGNTIYF.

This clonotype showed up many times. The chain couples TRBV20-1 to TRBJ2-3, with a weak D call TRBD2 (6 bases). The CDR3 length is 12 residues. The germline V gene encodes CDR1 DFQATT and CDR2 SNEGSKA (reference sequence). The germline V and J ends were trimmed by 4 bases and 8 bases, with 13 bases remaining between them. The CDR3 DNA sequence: TGCAGTGCTATTGGGGGGACGGGTACGCAGTATTTT. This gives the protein CSAIGGTGTQYF.

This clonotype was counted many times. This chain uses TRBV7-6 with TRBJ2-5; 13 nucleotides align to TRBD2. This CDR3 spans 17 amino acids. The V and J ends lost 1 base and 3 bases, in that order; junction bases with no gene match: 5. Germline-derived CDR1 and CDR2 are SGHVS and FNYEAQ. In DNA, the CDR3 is TGTGCCAGCAGCTTAGGGACCGGGACTAGCGGGAAAGAGACCCAGTACTTC. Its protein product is CASSLGTGTSGKETQYF.

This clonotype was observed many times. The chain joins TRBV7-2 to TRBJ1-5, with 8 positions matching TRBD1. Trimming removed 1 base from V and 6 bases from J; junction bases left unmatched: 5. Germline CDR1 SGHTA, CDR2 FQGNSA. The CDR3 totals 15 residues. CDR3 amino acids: CASSLVGQDGQPQHF. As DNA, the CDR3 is TGTGCCAGCAGCTTAGTGGGACAGGATGGTCAGCCCCAGCATTTT. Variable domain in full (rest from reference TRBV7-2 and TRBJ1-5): GAGVSQSPSNKVTEKGKDVELRCDPISGHTALYWYRQSLGQGLEFLIYFQGNSAPDKSGLPSDRFSAERTGGSVSTLTIQRTQQEDSAVYLCASSLVGQDGQPQHFGDGTRLSIL.

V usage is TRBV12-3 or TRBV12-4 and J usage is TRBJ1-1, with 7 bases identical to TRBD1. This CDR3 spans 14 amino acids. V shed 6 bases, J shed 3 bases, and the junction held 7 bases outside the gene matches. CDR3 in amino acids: CASSVRGADTEAFF. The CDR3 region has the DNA TGTGCCAGCAGCGTCAGGGGGGCCGACACTGAAGCTTTCTTT.

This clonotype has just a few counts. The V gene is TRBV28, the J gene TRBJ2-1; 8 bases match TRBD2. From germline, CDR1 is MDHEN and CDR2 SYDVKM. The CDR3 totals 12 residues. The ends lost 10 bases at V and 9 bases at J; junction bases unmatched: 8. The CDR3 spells CAISGRPIEQFF. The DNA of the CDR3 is TGTGCCATCAGCGGGAGACCAATTGAGCAGTTCTTC.

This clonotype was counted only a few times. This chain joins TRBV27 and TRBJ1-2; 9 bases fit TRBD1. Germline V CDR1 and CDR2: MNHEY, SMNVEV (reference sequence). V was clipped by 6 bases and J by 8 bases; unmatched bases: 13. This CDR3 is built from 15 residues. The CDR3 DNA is TGTGCCAGCAGACCAACCGGGACAGGGCCTCAGGGCTACACCTTC. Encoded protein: CASRPTGTGPQGYTF.

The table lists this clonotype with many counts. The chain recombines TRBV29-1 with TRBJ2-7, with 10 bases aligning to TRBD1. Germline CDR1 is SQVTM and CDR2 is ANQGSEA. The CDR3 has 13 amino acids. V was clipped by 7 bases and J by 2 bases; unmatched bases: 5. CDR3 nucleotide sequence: TGCAGCGCGGGGGACAGGGGTCCCTACGAGCAGTACTTC. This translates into CSAGDRGPYEQYF.

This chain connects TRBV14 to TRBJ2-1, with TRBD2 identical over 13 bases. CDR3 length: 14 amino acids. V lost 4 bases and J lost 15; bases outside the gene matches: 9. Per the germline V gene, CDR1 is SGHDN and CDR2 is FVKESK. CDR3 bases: TGTGCCAGCAGCCTACTAGCGGGAGGGCTGCGTCCGTTCTTC. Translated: CASSLLAGGLRPFF.

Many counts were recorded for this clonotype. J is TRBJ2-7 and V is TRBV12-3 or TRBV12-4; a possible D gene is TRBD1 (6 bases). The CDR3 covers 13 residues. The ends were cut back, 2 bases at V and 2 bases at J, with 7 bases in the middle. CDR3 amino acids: CASSLRTAYEQYF. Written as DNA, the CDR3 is TGTGCCAGCAGTTTAAGGACAGCCTACGAGCAGTACTTC.

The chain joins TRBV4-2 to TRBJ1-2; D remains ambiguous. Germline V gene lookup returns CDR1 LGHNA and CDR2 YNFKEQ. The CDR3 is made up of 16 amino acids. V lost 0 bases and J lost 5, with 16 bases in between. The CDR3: CASSQDQLPFIYGYTF. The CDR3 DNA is TGTGCCAGCAGCCAAGATCAATTACCCTTCATATATGGCTACACCTTC.

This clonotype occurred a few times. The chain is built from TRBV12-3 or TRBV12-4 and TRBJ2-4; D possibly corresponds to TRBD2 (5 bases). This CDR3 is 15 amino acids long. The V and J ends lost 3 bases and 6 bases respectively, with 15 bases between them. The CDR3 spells CASSFLSGVGNIQYF. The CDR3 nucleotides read TGTGCCAGCAGTTTTTTGTCCGGGGTGGGAAACATTCAGTACTTC.

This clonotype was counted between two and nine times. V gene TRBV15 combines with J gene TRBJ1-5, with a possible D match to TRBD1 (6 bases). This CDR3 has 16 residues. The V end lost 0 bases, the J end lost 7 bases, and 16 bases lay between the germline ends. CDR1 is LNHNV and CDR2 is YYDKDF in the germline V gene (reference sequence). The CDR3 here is CATSRDDLRGEQPQHF. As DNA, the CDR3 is TGTGCCACCAGCAGAGATGACCTTAGGGGGGAACAGCCCCAGCATTTT.

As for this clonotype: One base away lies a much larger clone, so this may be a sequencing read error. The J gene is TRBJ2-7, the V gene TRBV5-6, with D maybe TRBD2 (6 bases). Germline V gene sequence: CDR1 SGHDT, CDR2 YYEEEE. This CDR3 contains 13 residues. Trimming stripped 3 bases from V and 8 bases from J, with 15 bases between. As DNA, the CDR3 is TGTGCCAGCAGCTCACAATCTAGCGACAAGCAGTACTTC. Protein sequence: CASSSQSSDKQYF. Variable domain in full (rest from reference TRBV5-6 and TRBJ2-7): DAGVTQSPTHLIKTRGQQVTLRCSPKSGHDTVSWYQQALGQGPQFIFQYYEEEERQRGNFPDRFSGHQFPNYSSELNVNALLLGDSALYLCASSSQSSDKQYFGPGTRLTVT.

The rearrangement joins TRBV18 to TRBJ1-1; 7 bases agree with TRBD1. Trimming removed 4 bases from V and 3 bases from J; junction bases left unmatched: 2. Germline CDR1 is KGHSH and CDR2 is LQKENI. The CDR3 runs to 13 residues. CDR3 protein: CASSQGAHTEAFF. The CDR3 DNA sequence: TGTGCCAGCTCACAGGGGGCGCACACTGAAGCTTTCTTT.

The CDR3 is CASSQWDRGTDTQYF. DNA of the CDR3: TGTGCCAGCAGCCAATGGGACAGGGGCACAGATACGCAGTATTTT. This rearrangement joins TRBV3-1 to TRBJ2-3, with TRBD1 identical over 9 bases. CDR1 LGHDT and CDR2 YNNKEL come from the germline V gene (reference sequence). After removal of 2 bases from V and 1 base from J, the junction contained 1 base not matched to a gene. The CDR3 has 15 residues.

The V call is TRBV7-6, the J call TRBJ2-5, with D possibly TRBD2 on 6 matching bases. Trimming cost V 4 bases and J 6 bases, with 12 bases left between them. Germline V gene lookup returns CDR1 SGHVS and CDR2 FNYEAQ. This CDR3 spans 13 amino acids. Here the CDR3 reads CASSSAGRKTQYF. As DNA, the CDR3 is TGTGCCAGCAGCTCCGCGGGGCGGAAGACCCAGTACTTC.

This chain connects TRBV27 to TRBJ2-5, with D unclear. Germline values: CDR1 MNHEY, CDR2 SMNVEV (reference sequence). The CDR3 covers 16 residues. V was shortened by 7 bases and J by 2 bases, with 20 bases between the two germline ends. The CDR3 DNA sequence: TGTGCCAGCACCCCTTTTTTAGACGGTCCACAAGAGACCCAGTACTTC. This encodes CASTPFLDGPQETQYF.

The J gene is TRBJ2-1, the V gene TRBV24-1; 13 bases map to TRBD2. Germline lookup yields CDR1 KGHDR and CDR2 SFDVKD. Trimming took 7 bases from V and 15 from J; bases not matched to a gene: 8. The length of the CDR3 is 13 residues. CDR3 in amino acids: CATSQGLAGAPFF. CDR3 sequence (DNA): TGTGCCACCAGCCAAGGACTAGCGGGAGCTCCGTTCTTC.

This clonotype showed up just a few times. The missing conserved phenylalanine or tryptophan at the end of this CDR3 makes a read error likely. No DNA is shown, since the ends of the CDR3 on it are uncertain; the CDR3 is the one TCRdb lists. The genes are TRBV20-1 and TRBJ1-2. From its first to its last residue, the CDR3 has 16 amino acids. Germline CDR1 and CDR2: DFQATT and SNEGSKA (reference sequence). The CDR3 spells CSARNSLERFIYGYTL.

The CDR3 loop is CASSPRPSPHEQFF. CDR3 in DNA: TGTGCCAGCAGCCCCCGGCCCTCGCCCCATGAGCAGTTCTTC. The chain combines TRBV7-9 with TRBJ2-1; the D is unclear. Trimming left V 5 bases short and J 8 bases short, with 16 bases between. In germline, CDR1 is SEHNR, CDR2 FQNEAQ (reference sequence). CDR3 length: 14 amino acids.

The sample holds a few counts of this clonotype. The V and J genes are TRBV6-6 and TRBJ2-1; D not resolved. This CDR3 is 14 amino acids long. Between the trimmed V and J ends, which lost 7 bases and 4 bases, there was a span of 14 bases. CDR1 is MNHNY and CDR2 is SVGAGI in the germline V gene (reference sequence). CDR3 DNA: TGTGCCAGCACAGCGCACGACGGGTACAATGAGCAGTTCTTC. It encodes CASTAHDGYNEQFF.

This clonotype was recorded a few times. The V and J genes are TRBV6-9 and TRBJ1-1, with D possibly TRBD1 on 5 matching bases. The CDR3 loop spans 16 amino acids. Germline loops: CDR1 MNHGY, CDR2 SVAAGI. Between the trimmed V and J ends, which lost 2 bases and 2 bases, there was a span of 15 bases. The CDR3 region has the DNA TGTGCCAGCAGTTATCTATCCAGGGAGGATAACACTGAAGCTTTCTTT. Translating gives CASSYLSREDNTEAFF.